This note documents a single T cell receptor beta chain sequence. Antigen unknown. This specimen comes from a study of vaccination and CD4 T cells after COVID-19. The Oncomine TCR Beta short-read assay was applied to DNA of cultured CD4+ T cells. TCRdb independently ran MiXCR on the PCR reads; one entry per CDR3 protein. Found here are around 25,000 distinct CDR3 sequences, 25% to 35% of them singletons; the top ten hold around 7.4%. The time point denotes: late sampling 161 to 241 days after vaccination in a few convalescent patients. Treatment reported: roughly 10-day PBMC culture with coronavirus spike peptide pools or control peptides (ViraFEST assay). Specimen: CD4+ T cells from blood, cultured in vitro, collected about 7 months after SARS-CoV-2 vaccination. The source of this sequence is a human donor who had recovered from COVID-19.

This chain's CDR3 is CASSTRGLAGADTQYF. CDR3 DNA: TGTGCCAGCAGTACCCGGGGACTAGCGGGAGCAGATACGCAGTATTTT. J is TRBJ2-3 and V is TRBV6-1, with 14 bases that match TRBD2. The V and J ends lost 5 bases and 4 bases, in that order; junction bases with no gene match: 5. Germline V lookup: CDR1 MNHNS, CDR2 SASEGT. This CDR3 contains 16 residues.